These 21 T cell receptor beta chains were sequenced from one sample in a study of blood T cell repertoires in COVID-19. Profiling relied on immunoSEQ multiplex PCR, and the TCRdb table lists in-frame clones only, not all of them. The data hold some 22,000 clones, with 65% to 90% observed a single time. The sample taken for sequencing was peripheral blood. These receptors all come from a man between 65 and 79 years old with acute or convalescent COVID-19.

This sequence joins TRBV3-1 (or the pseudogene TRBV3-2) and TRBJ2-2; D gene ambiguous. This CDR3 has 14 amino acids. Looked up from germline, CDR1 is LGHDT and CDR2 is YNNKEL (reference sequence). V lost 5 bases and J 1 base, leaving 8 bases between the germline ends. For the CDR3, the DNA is TGTGCCAGCAGCAACCGACAGAACACCGGGGAGCTGTTTTTT. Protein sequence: CASSNRQNTGELFF.

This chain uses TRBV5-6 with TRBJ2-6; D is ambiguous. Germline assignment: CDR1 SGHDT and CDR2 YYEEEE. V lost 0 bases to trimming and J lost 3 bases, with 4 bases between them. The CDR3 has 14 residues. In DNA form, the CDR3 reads TGTGCCAGCAGCTTGGCCGGTGGGGCCAACGTCCTGACTTTC. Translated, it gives CASSLAGGANVLTF. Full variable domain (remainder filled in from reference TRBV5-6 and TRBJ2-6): DAGVTQSPTHLIKTRGQQVTLRCSPKSGHDTVSWYQQALGQGPQFIFQYYEEEERQRGNFPDRFSGHQFPNYSSELNVNALLLGDSALYLCASSLAGGANVLTFGAGSRLTVL.

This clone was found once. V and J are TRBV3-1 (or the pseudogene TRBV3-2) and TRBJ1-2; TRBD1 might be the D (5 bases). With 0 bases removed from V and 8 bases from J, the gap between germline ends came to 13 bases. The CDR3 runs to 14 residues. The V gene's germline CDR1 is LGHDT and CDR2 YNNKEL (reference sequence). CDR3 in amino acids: CASSQDRAGQGYTF. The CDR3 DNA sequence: TGTGCCAGCAGCCAAGATCGAGCGGGGCAGGGCTACACCTTC.

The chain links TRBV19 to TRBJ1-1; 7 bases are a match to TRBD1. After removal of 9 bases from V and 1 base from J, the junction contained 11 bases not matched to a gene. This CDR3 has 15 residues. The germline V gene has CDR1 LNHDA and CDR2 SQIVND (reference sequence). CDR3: CASQDRPYRNTEAFF. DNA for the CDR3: TGTGCCAGCCAGGACAGGCCCTATCGGAACACTGAAGCTTTCTTT.

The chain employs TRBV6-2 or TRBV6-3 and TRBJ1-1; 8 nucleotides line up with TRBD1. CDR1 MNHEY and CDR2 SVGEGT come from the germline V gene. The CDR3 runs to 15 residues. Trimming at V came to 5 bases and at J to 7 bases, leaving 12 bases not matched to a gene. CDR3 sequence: CASSRRAGGSDEAFF. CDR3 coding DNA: TGTGCCAGCAGTCGCCGGGCAGGGGGCTCCGATGAAGCTTTCTTT.

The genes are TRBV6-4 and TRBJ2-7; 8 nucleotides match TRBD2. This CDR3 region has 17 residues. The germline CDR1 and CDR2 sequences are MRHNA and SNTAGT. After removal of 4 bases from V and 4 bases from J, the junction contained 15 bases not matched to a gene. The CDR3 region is CASSVGQSASGWYEQYF. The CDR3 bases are TGTGCCAGCAGTGTGGGGCAGTCGGCTAGCGGGTGGTACGAGCAGTACTTC.

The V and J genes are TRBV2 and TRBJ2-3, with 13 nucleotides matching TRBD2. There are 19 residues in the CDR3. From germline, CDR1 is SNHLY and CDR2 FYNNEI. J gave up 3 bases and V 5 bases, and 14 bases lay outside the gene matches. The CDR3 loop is CASSPTSGGHSTTTDTQYF. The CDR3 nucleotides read TGTGCCAGCAGTCCGACTAGCGGGGGGCACTCCACAACTACAGATACGCAGTATTTT.

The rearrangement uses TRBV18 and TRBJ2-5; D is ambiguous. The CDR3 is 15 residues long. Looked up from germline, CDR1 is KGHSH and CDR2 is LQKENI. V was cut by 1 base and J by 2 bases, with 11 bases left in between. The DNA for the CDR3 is TGTGCCAGCTCACCACGTTCCGCAGATCAAGAGACCCAGTACTTC. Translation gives CASSPRSADQETQYF.

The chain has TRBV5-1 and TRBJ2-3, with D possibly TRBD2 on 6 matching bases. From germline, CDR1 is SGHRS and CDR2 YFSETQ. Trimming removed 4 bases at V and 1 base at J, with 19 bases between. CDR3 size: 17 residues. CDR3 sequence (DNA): TGCGCCAGCAGCGCCGTGGGTCGGGACTTAGGCACAGATACGCAGTATTTT. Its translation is CASSAVGRDLGTDTQYF.

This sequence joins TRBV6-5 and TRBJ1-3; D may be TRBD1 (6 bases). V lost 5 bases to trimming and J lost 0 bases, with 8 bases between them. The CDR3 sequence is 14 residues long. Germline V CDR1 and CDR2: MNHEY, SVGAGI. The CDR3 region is CASSQGLSGNTIYF. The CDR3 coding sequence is TGTGCCAGCAGTCAGGGGCTCTCTGGAAACACCATATATTTT.

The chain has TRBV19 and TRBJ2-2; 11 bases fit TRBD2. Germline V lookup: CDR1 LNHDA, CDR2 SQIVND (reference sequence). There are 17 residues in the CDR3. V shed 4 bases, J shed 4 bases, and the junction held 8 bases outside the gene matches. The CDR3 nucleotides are TGTGCCAGTAGTACGATACTAGCGGGGGTGGGCACCGGGGAGCTGTTTTTT. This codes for CASSTILAGVGTGELFF.

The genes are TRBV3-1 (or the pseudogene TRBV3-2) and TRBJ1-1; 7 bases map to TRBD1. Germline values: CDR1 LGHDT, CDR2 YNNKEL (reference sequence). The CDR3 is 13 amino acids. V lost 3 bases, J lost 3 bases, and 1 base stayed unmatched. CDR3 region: CASSHRGDTEAFF. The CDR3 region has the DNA TGTGCCAGCAGCCACAGGGGGGACACTGAAGCTTTCTTT.

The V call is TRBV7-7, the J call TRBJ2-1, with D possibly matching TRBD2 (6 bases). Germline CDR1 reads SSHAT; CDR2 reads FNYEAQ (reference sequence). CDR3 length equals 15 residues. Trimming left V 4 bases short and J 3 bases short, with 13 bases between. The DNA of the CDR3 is TGTGCCAGCAGCTCCCATCGGGGGAGCTACAATGAGCAGTTCTTC. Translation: CASSSHRGSYNEQFF.

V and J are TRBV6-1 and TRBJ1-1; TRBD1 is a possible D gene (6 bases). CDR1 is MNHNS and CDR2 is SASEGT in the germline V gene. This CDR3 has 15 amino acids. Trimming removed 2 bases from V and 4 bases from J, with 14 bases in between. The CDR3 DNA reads TGTGCCAGCAGTGAAAGGGGGTCGTATGGCACTGAAGCTTTCTTT. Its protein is CASSERGSYGTEAFF.

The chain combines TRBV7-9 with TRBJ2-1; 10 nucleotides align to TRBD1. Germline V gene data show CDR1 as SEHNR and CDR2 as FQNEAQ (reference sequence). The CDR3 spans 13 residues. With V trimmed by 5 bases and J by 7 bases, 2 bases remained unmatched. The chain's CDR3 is CASSRTGGNEQFF. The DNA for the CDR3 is TGTGCCAGCAGCCGGACAGGGGGGAATGAGCAGTTCTTC. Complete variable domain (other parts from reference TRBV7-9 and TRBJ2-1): DTGVSQNPRHKITKRGQNVTFRCDPISEHNRLYWYRQTLGQGPEFLTYFQNEAQLEKSRLLSDRFSAERPKGSFSTLEIQRTEQGDSAMYLCASSRTGGNEQFFGPGTRLTVL.

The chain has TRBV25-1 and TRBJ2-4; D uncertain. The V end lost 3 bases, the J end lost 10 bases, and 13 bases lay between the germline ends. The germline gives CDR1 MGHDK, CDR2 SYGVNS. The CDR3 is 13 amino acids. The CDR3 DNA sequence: TGTGCCAGCAGTGAGTCTAGGAGTGAAATTCAGTACTTC. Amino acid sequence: CASSESRSEIQYF.

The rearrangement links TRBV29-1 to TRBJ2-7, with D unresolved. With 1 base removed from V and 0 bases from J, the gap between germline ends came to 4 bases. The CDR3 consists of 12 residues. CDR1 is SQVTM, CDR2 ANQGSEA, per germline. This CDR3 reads CSVEVSSYEQYF. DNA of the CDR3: TGCAGCGTTGAAGTCAGCTCCTACGAGCAGTACTTC.

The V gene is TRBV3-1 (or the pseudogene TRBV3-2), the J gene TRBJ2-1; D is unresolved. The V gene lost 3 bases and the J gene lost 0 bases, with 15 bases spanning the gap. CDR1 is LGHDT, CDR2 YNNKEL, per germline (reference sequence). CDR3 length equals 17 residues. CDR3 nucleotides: TGTGCCAGCAGCCACGACCCGACTCCGAGCTCCTACAATGAGCAGTTCTTC. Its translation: CASSHDPTPSSYNEQFF.

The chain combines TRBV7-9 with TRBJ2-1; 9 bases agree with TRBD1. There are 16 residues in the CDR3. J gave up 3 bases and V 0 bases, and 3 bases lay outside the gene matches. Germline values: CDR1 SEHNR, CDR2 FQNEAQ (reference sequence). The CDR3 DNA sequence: TGTGCCAGCAGCTTAGCGCTGACAGGGGGCTACAATGAGCAGTTCTTC. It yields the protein CASSLALTGGYNEQFF.

The CDR3 loop reads CASRVAGGNTDTQYF. The CDR3 bases are TGTGCCAGCAGGGTAGCGGGAGGAAACACAGATACGCAGTATTTT. This chain links TRBV11-2 with TRBJ2-3; 10 bases agree with TRBD2. This CDR3 spans 15 amino acids. Trimming took 6 bases from V and 2 from J; bases not matched to a gene: 5. Looked up from germline, CDR1 is SGHAT and CDR2 is FQNNGV.

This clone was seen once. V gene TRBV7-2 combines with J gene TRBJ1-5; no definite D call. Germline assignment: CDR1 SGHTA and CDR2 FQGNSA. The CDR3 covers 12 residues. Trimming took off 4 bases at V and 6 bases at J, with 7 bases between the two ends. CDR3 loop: CASSSSGQPQHF. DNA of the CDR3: TGTGCCAGCAGCTCCTCGGGTCAGCCCCAGCATTTT.